These T cell receptor beta chains were read from a single sample in a study of T cells in Graves' hyperthyroidism and ophthalmopathy. Each CDR3 protein is one row after TCRdb ran MiXCR on the multiplex PCR reads. Of around 300,000 distinct CDR3 sequences in the sample, 12% to 15% were seen once. The material sequenced was blood. The receptors originated from a woman in her 40s with Graves' hyperthyroidism. Each CDR3 is given with its conserved first and last residue. D genes are given only for firm matches. Some rows mark clone size as missing; the rest say once, few, many or name a class of expanded clone.

clone_size	j_call	v_call	d_call	cdr3_nt	cdr3_aa
-	TRBJ2-6	TRBV12-3/TRBV12-4	-	TGTGCCAGCAGTCTCGGATCCTTTTCTGGGACCAACGTCCTGACTTTC	CASSLGSFSGTNVLTF
many	TRBJ2-1	TRBV20-1	-	TGCAGTGCTAGAGTTTTGGGTGAGCAGTTCTTC	CSARVLGEQFF
many	TRBJ2-7	TRBV20-1	TRBD2	TGCAGTGCTAGAGATCGCCAGCGGGGGGCCTACGAGCAGTACTTC	CSARDRQRGAYEQYF
many	TRBJ1-4	TRBV24-1	-	TGTGCCACCAGGTCGGGACAAGCAAATGAAAAACTGTTTTTT	CATRSGQANEKLFF
few	TRBJ2-7	TRBV10-3	-	TGTGCCATCAGTGAACCCGCCCGAGGTACCTACGAGCAGTACTTC	CAISEPARGTYEQYF
few	TRBJ1-1	TRBV12-3/TRBV12-4	TRBD1	TGTGCCAGCAGTTTATTCGGACAGGGGACGACTGAAGCTTTCTTT	CASSLFGQGTTEAFF
many	TRBJ1-1	TRBV20-1	-	TGCAGTGCTAGAGACGCCAGGGGCGACACTGAAGCTTTCTTT	CSARDARGDTEAFF
-	TRBJ2-7	TRBV5-1	-	TGCGCCAGCAGCCGGGAGGGACAGGGAACTCGCGAGCAGTACTTC	CASSREGQGTREQYF
many	TRBJ2-7	TRBV13	TRBD1	TGTGCCAGCAGCTTAGGCCCTCCGGGACAGGGCCACGAGCAGTACTTC	CASSLGPPGQGHEQYF
-	TRBJ1-4	TRBV7-6	TRBD1	TGTGCCAGCAGCTTATATGGGACAGGGGGCGAAAAACTGTTTTTT	CASSLYGTGGEKLFF
many	TRBJ1-5	TRBV12-3/TRBV12-4	-	TGTGCCAGCAGGGGTCGGGTTAGCAATCAGCCCCAGCATTTT	CASRGRVSNQPQHF
many	TRBJ2-7	TRBV18	TRBD1	TGTGCCAGCTCACCTATGACAGGGAACGAGCAGTACTTC	CASSPMTGNEQYF
many	TRBJ2-5	TRBV11-1	-	TGTGCCAGCAGCGAAGCGATCGAGACCCAGTACTTC	CASSEAIETQYF
many	TRBJ1-2	TRBV2	TRBD1	TGTGCCAGCAGTGAGTTCGGGGACAGGGGTGGCTACACCTTC	CASSEFGDRGGYTF
many	TRBJ2-1	TRBV3-1	-	TGTGCCAGCAGCCGCACGGAGGGTACCTACAATGAGCAGTTCTTC	CASSRTEGTYNEQFF
many	TRBJ1-5	TRBV12-3/TRBV12-4	-	TGTGCCAGCAGTGAGGCAGCACCTAATCAGCCCCAGCATTTT	CASSEAAPNQPQHF
-	TRBJ2-1	TRBV3-1	-	TGTGCCAGCGCGCAGGGGGGACTAGTTGTCTTC	CASAQGGLVVF
many	TRBJ2-7	TRBV28	-	TGTGCCAGCAGTTTAGGAGGGAGCGTCTCCTACGAGCAGTACTTC	CASSLGGSVSYEQYF
many	TRBJ2-5	TRBV7-9	TRBD1	TGTGCCAGCAGCCCACCGGGACAGGGCGGGGAGACCCAGTACTTC	CASSPPGQGGETQYF
few	TRBJ2-7	TRBV5-1	-	TGCGCCAGCAGCCTGGGCTGGGACCGGGGCTACGAGCAGTACTTC	CASSLGWDRGYEQYF
few	TRBJ2-7	TRBV5-8	TRBD1	TGTGCCAGCAACAAACAGGGGGAAGGCTACGAGCAGTACTTC	CASNKQGEGYEQYF
many	TRBJ2-1	TRBV11-3	TRBD2	TGTGCCAGCAGCTTAGCCCTGACTAGCAGCTACAATGAGCAGTTCTTC	CASSLALTSSYNEQFF
many	TRBJ1-1	TRBV5-6	-	TGTGCCAGCAGCCGTGGCCGCGGGGACACTGAAGCTTTCTTT	CASSRGRGDTEAFF
few	TRBJ2-4	TRBV10-3	TRBD1	TGTGCCATCAGTGAGTCCGGGACAGGGGTCGACATTCAGTACTTC	CAISESGTGVDIQYF
many	TRBJ2-7	TRBV6-1	TRBD1	TGTGCCAGCAGACAGGGGGTTACCTACGAGCAGTACTTC	CASRQGVTYEQYF
-	TRBJ2-5	TRBV20-1	TRBD2	TGCAGTGCTAACCCCTTAGCGGGAGCGAGAGAGACCCAGTACTTC	CSANPLAGARETQYF
many	TRBJ2-7	TRBV2	-	TGTGCCAGCAGTGACGTAGGCGGCTACGAGCAGTACTTC	CASSDVGGYEQYF
-	TRBJ2-6	TRBV5-5	TRBD2	TGTGCCAGCAGCTCCTCCCTAAACCGAGCGGGAGGAGGCTGTGGGGCCAACGTCCTGACTTTC	CASSSSLNRAGGGCGANVLTF
many	TRBJ1-5	TRBV20-1	TRBD1	TGCAGTGCCAGGGACAGGGTGCAGGGCAATCAGCCCCAGCATTTT	CSARDRVQGNQPQHF
many	TRBJ2-1	TRBV28	TRBD1	TGTGCCAGCAGTCGCTATTACTTTTCCGGGACAGGGACCGACAATGAGCAGTTCTTC	CASSRYYFSGTGTDNEQFF
-	TRBJ1-5	TRBV6-1	-	TGTGCCAGCAGCCCGGGACTAGGTAATCAGCCCCAGCATTTT	CASSPGLGNQPQHF
-	TRBJ2-7	TRBV4-1	TRBD2	TGCGCCAGCAGGCCCTCCCTAGCGGGGGGCTCCTACGAGCAGTACTTC	CASRPSLAGGSYEQYF
-	TRBJ2-5	TRBV5-4	-	TGTGCCAGCAGCTTGCCAACCAAGGAGACCCAGTACTTC	CASSLPTKETQYF
many	TRBJ1-2	TRBV20-1	TRBD1	TGCAGTGCTAGGGGACAGGGGGGCTATGGCTACACCTTC	CSARGQGGYGYTF
many	TRBJ2-2	TRBV6-2/TRBV6-3	-	TGTGCCAGCAGTTACTCGAGACTCCGCTTCGCGAACACCGGGGAGCTGTTTTTT	CASSYSRLRFANTGELFF
many	TRBJ2-5	TRBV6-1	-	TGTGCCAGCAGTGAATTGGGGACCCAAGAGACCCAGTACTTC	CASSELGTQETQYF
large	TRBJ2-7	TRBV28	TRBD2	TGTGCCAGCAGTCCAAGGTCCCCTTCTAGCGGGGGGTCCTACGAGCAGTACTTC	CASSPRSPSSGGSYEQYF
many	TRBJ1-6	TRBV3-1	-	TGTGCCAGCAGCCAAGATCCTTCACCCCTCCACTTT	CASSQDPSPLHF
many	TRBJ1-1	TRBV7-9	TRBD1	TGTGCCAGCAGCGCCCAGGGGGCCTCGAACACTGAAGCTTTCTTT	CASSAQGASNTEAFF
few	TRBJ2-3	TRBV20-1	TRBD2	TGCAGTGCTAGAGATCCTGGGACTAGCGGGTTCCCAGATACGCAGTATTTT	CSARDPGTSGFPDTQYF
many	TRBJ1-4	TRBV12-3/TRBV12-4	-	TGTGCCAGCAGTTTTTCATCTGGGGGCGTGGAAAAACTGTTTTTT	CASSFSSGGVEKLFF
many	TRBJ2-3	TRBV11-2	-	TGTGCCAGCAGCCGTCGCGGGGGCACAGATACGCAGTATTTT	CASSRRGGTDTQYF
many	TRBJ2-3	TRBV7-9	-	TGTGCCAGCAGCTTTGGGGGGGCGCCGGCGGATACGCAGTATTTT	CASSFGGAPADTQYF
-	TRBJ2-5	TRBV18	-	TGTGCCAGCTCACCACCGGGCAAGCCTCAAGAGACCCAGTACTTC	CASSPPGKPQETQYF
many	TRBJ1-1	TRBV7-6	-	TGTGCCAGCAGCTTAGCGCCGGGAGGCAACGCTGAAGCTTTCTTT	CASSLAPGGNAEAFF
many	TRBJ1-5	TRBV29-1	-	TGCAGCGTTGGTGGGACGGACCTTAATCAGCCCCAGCATTTT	CSVGGTDLNQPQHF
-	TRBJ2-4	TRBV6-2/TRBV6-3	-	TGTGCCAGCAGTGACACCGGGCCGTCAGCCAAAAACATTCAGTACTTC	CASSDTGPSAKNIQYF
few	TRBJ1-1	TRBV27	-	TGTGCCAGCGGGCGGGGGAGTGGGACTGAAGCTTTCTTT	CASGRGSGTEAFF